This T cell receptor (beta chain) was retrieved from a study of blood T cell repertoires in COVID-19. Study at large: Donors in the United States, Italy and Spain gave samples during acute or convalescent COVID-19. T cells, B-cell-depleted T cells, or PBMCs provided the cDNA or gDNA that served as material.

Assay used: immunoSEQ multiplex PCR; TCRdb lists only in-frame clones, some missing. Seen here are 190,000 or so clones, about nine tenths observed once, and the top ten hold around 2%. V dropped 2 bases and J dropped 7; count of bases not matched to a gene: 1. The CDR3 loop spans 15 amino acids. Germline values: CDR1 MNHEY, CDR2 SVGAGI. Researchers sorted participants into cohorts using their self-reported clinical history. The sequencing sample was made of PBMCs or T cells enriched from blood (not recorded which). This TCR was recovered from a woman aged 25 to 39 who had recovered from COVID-19. The chain joins TRBV6-5 to TRBJ1-6; TRBD1 matches at 11 bases. DNA for the CDR3: TGTGCCAGCAGTTACGGACAGGGGGCGAATTCACCCCTCCACTTT. Its protein is CASSYGQGANSPLHF.